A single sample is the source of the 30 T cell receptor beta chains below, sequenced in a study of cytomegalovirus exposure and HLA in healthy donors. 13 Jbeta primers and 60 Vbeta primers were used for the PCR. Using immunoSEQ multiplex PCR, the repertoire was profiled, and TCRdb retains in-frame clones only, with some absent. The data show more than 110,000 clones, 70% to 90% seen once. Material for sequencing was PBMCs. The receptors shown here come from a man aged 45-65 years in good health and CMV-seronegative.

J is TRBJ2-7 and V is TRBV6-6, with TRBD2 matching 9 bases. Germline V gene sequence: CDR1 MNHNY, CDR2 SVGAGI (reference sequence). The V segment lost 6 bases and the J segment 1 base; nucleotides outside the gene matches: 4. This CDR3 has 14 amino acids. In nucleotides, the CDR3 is TGTGCCAGCAGGACTAGCGGTAATTCCTACGAGCAGTACTTC. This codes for CASRTSGNSYEQYF.

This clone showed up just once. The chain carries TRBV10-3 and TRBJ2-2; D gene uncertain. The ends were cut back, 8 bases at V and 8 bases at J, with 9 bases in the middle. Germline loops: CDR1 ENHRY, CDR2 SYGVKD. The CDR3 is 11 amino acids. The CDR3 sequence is CAISSPGELFF. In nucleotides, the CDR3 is TGTGCCATCTCGAGTCCGGGGGAGCTGTTTTTT.

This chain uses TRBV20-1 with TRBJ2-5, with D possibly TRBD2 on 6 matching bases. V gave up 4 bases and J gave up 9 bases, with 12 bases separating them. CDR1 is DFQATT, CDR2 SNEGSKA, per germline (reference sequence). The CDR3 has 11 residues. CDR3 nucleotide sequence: TGCAGTGCTACACTAGCTGCACCCCAGTACTTC. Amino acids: CSATLAAPQYF.

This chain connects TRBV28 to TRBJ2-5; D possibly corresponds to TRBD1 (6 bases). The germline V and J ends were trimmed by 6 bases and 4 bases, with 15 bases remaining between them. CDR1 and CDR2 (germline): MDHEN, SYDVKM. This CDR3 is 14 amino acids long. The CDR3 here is CASRVGTSRETQYF. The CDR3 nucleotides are TGTGCCAGCAGGGTAGGGACATCTAGAGAGACCCAGTACTTC.

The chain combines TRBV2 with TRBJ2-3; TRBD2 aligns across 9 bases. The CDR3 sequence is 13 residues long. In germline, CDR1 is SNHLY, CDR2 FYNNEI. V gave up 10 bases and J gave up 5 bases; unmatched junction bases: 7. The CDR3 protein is CANQREERDTQYF. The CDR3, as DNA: TGTGCCAACCAGCGGGAGGAGAGAGATACGCAGTATTTT.

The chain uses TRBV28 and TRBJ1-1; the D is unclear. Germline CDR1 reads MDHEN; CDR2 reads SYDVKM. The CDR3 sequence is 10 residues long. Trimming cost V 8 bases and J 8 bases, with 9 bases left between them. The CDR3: CASGRPEAFF. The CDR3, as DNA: TGTGCCAGCGGCCGCCCAGAAGCTTTCTTT.

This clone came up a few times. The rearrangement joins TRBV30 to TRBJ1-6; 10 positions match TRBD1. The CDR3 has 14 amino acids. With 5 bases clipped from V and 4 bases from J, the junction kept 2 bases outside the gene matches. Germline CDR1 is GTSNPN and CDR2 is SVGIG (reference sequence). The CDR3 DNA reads TGTGCCTGGCCGGACAGGGGGTATAATTCACCCCTCCACTTT. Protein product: CAWPDRGYNSPLHF.

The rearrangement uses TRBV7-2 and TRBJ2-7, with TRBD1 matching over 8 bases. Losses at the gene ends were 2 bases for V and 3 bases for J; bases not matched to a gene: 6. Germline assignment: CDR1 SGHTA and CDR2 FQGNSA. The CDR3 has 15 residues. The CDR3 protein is CASSLQGTGDYEQYF. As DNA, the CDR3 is TGTGCCAGCAGCTTACAAGGGACAGGCGACTACGAGCAGTACTTC.

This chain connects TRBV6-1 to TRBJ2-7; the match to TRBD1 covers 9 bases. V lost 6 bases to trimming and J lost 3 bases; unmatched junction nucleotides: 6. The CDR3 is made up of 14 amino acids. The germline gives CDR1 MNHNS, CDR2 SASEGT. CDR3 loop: CASRTGGHVYEQYF. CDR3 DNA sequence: TGTGCCAGCAGGACAGGGGGGCATGTCTACGAGCAGTACTTC.

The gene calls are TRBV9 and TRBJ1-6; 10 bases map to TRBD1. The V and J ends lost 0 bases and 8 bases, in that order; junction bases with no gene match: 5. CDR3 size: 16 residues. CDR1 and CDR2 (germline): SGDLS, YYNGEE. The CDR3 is CASSVEDRGRYSPLHF. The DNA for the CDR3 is TGTGCCAGCAGCGTAGAAGACAGGGGGCGGTATTCACCCCTCCACTTT.

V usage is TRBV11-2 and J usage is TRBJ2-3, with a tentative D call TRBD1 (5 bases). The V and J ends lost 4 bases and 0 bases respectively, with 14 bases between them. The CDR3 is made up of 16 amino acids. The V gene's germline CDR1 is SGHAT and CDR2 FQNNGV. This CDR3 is CASSSGHLRSTDTQYF. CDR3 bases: TGTGCCAGCAGCTCTGGACATCTACGTAGCACAGATACGCAGTATTTT.

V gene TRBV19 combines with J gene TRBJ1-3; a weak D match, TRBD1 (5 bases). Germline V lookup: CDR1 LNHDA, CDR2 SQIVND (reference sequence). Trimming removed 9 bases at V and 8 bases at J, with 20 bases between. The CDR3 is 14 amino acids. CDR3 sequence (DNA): TGTGCCAGCAGACAGAGAACCGGCACGGACACCATATATTTT. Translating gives CASRQRTGTDTIYF.

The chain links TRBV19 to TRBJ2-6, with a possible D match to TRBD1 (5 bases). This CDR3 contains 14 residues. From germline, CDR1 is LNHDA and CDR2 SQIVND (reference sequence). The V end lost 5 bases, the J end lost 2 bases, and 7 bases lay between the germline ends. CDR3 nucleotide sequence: TGTGCCAGTAGTGAAGGGGCTGGGGCCAACGTCCTGACTTTC. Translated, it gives CASSEGAGANVLTF.

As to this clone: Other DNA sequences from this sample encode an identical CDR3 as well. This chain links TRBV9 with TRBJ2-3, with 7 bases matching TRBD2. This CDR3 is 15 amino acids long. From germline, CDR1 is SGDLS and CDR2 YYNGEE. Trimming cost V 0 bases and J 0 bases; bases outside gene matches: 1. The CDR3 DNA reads TGTGCCAGCAGCGTAGCTAGCGGTAGCACAGATACGCAGTATTTT. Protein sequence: CASSVASGSTDTQYF.

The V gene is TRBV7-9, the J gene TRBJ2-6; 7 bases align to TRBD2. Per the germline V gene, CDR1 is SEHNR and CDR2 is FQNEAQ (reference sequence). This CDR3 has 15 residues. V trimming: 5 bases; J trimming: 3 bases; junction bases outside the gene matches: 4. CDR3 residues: CASSLRGVGANVLTF. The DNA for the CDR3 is TGTGCCAGCAGCCTCCGGGGGGTTGGGGCCAACGTCCTGACTTTC.

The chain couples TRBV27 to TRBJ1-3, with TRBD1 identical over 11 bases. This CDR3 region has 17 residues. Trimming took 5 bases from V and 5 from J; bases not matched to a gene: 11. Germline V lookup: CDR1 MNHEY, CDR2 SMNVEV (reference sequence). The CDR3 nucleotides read TGTGCCAGCAGTCCGCTCCTGGACAGGGGGCATAGAAACACCATATATTTT. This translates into CASSPLLDRGHRNTIYF.

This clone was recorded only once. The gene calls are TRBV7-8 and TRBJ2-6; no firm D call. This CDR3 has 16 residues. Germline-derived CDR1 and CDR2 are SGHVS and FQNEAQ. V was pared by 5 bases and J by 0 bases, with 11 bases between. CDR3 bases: TGTGCCAGCAGCCTGGCAGCGACCTCTGGGGCCAACGTCCTGACTTTC. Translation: CASSLAATSGANVLTF.

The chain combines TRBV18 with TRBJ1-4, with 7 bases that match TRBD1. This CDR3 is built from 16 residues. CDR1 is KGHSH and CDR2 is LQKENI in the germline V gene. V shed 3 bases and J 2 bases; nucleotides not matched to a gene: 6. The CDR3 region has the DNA TGTGCCAGCTCACCCCAAGGGGGCGGCACTAATGAAAAACTGTTTTTT. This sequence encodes CASSPQGGGTNEKLFF.

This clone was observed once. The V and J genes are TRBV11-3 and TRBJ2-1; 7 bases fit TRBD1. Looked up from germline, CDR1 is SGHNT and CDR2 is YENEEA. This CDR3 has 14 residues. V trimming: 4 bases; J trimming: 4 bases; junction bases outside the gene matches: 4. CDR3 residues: CASSSTGYYNEQFF. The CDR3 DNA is TGTGCCAGCAGCTCGACAGGGTATTACAATGAGCAGTTCTTC. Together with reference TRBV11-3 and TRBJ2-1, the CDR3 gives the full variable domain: EAGVVQSPRYKIIEKKQPVAFWCNPISGHNTLYWYLQNLGQGPELLIRYENEEAVDDSQLPKDRFSAERLKGVDSTLKIQPAELGDSAVYLCASSSTGYYNEQFFGPGTRLTVL.

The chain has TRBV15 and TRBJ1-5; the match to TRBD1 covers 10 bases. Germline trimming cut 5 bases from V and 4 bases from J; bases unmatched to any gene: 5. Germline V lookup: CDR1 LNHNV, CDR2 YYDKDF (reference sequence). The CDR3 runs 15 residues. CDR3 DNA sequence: TGTGCCACCAGCGACAGGGGGCGAAGTAATCAGCCCCAGCATTTT. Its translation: CATSDRGRSNQPQHF.

CDR3 loop: CASSLGMTAANTEAFF. The CDR3 DNA sequence: TGTGCCAGCAGCTTAGGGATGACTGCGGCGAACACTGAAGCTTTCTTT. This chain connects TRBV7-9 to TRBJ1-1; D gene unclear. This CDR3 has 16 residues. CDR1 SEHNR and CDR2 FQNEAQ come from the germline V gene (reference sequence). Deletions cut 1 base from V and 1 base from J, with 13 bases between.

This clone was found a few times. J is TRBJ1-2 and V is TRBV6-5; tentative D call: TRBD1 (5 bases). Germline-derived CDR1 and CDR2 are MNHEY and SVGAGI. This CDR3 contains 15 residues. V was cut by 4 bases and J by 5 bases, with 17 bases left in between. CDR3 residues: CASSSERGRGYGYTF. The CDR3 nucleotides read TGTGCCAGCAGTTCCGAAAGGGGCCGGGGGTATGGCTACACCTTC.

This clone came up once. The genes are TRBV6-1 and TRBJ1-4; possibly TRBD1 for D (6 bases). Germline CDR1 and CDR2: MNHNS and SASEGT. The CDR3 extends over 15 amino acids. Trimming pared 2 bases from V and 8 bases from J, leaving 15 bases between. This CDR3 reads CASSERQGGGEKLFF. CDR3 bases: TGTGCCAGCAGTGAACGGCAGGGAGGGGGGGAAAAACTGTTTTTT.

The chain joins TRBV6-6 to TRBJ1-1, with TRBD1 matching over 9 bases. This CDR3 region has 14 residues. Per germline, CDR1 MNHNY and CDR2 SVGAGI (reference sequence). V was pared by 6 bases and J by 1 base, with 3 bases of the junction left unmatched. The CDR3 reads CASRDRGTNTEAFF. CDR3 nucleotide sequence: TGTGCCAGCAGAGACAGGGGGACGAACACTGAAGCTTTCTTT.

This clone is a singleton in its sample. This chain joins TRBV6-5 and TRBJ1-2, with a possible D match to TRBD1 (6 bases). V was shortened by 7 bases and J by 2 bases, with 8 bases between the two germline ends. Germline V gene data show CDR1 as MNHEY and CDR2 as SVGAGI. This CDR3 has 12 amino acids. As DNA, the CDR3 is TGTGCCAGCAAGACAGGAAACTATGGCTACACCTTC. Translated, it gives CASKTGNYGYTF.

CDR3 region: CASSLGTGFSYEQYF. The CDR3 nucleotides are TGTGCCAGCAGCTTAGGGACAGGTTTCTCCTACGAGCAGTACTTC. The chain uses TRBV7-9 and TRBJ2-7; TRBD1 matches at 7 bases. Germline assignment: CDR1 SEHNR and CDR2 FQNEAQ (reference sequence). V was clipped by 1 base and J by 0 bases; unmatched bases: 3. The CDR3 consists of 15 residues.

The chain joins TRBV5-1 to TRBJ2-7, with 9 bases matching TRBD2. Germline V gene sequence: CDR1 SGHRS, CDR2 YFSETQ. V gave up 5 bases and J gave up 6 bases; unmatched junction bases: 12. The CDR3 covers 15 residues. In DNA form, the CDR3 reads TGCGCCAGCAGGTCGGCTGCGGGAGGGCCCTCCGAGCAGTACTTC. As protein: CASRSAAGGPSEQYF.

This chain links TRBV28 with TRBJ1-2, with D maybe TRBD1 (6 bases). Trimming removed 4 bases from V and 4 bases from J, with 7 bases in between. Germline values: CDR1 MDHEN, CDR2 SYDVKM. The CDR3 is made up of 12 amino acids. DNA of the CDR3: TGTGCCAGCAGTTCAGGGGTCTATGGCTACACCTTC. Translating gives CASSSGVYGYTF.

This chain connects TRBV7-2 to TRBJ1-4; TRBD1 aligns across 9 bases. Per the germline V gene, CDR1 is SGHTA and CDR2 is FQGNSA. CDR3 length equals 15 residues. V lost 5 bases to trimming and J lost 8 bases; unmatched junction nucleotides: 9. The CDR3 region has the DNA TGTGCCAGCAGCCTCTCCGGGACAGGGTACGAAAAACTGTTTTTT. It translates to CASSLSGTGYEKLFF.

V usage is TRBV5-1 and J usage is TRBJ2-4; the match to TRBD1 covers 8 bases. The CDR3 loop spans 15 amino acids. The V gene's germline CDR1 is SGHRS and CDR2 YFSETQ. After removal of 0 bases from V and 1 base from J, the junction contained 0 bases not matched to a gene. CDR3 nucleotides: TGCGCCAGCAGCTTGGGGACAGGGGCCAAAAACATTCAGTACTTC. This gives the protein CASSLGTGAKNIQYF.